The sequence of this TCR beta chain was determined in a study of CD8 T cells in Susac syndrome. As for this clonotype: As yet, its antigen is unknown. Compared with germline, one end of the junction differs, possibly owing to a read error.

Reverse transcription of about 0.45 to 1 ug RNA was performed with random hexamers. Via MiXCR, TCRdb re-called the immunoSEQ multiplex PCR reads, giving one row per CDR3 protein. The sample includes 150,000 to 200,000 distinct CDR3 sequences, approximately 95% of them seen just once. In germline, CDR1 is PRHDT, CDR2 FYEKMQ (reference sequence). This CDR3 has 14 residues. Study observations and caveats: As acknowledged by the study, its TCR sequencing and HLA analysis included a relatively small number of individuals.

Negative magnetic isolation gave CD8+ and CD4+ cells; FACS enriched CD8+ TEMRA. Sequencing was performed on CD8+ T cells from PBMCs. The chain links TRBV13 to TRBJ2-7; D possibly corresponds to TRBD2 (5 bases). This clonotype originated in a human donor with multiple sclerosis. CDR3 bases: TGTGCCAGCACCTTAGAGGGTTTTGGGTACGAGCAGTACTTC. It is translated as CASTLEGFGYEQYF.